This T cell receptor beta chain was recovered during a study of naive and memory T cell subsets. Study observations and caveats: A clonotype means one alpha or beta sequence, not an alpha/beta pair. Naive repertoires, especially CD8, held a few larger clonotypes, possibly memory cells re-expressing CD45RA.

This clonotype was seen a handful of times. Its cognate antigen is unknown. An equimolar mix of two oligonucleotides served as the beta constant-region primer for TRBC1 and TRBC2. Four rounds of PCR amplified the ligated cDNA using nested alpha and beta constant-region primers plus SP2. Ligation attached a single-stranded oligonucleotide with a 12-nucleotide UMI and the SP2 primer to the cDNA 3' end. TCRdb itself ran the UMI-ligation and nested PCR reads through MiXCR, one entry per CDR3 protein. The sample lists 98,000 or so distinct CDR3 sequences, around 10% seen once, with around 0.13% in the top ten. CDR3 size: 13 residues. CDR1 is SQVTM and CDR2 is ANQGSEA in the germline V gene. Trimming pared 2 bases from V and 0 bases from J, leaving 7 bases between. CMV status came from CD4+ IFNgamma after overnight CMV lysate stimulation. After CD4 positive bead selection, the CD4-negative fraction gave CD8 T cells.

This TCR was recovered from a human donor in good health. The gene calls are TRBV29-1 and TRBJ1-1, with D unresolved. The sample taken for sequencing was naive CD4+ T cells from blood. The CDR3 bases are TGCAGCGTTGAATTACCAGTGAACACTGAAGCTTTCTTT. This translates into CSVELPVNTEAFF.